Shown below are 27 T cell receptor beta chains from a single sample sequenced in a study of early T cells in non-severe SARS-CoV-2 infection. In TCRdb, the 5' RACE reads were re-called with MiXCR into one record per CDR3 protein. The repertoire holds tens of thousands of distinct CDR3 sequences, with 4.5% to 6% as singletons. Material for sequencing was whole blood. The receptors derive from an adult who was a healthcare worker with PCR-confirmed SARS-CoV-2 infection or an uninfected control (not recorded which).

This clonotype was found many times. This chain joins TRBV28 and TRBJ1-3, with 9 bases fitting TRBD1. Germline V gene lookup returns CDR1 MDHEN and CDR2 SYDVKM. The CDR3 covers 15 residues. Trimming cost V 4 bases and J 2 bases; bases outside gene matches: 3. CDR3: CASSSQGAPGNTIYF. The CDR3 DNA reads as TGTGCCAGCAGTTCACAGGGGGCGCCTGGAAACACCATATATTTT.

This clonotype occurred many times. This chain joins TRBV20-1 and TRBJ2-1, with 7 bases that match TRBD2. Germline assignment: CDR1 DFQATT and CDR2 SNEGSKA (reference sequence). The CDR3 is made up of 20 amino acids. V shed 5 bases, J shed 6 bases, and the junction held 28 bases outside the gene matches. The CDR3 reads CSAYAPPGRPGGSISNEQFF. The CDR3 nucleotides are TGCAGTGCTTATGCCCCTCCTGGGCGCCCTGGCGGGAGTATTTCCAATGAGCAGTTCTTC.

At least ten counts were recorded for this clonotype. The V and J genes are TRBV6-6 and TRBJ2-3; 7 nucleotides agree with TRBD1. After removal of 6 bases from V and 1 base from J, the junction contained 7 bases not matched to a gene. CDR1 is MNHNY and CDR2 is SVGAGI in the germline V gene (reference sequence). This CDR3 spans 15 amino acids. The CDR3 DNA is TGTGCCAGCAGCCCTGGACAGGCGGGCACAGATACGCAGTATTTT. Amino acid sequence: CASSPGQAGTDTQYF.

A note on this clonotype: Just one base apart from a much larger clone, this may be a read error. The CDR3 sequence is CASSYVGWEDTQYF. Written as DNA, the CDR3 is TGTGCCAGCAGTTACGTGGGCTGGGAAGATACGCAGTATTTT. V usage is TRBV6-5 and J usage is TRBJ2-3, with D hard to call. Trimming removed 2 bases from V and 5 bases from J, with 11 bases in between. CDR1 and CDR2 from the germline V gene are MNHEY and SVGAGI. CDR3 length equals 14 residues.

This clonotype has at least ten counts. The DNA of the CDR3 is TGCAGTGCTAGGGATCCCAGGGTTGTTGGCTACACCTTC. Its translation: CSARDPRVVGYTF. V and J are TRBV20-1 and TRBJ1-2; possibly TRBD1 for D (5 bases). This CDR3 spans 13 amino acids. CDR1 is DFQATT, CDR2 SNEGSKA, per germline (reference sequence). V lost 3 bases and J 7 bases, leaving 15 bases between the germline ends.

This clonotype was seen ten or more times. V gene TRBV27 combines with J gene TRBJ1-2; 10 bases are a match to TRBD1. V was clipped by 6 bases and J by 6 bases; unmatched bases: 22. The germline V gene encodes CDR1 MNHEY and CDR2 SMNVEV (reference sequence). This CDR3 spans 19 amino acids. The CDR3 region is CASSPQGATGGSEANGYTF. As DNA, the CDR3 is TGTGCCAGCAGCCCCCAGGGTGCGACAGGGGGCTCGGAGGCCAATGGCTACACCTTC.

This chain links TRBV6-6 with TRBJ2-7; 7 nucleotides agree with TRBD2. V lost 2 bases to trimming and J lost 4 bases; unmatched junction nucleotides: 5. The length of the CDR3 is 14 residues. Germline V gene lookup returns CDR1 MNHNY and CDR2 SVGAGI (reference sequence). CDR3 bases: TGTGCCAGCAGTTACGCGGGGGAGCTGTACGAGCAGTACTTC. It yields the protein CASSYAGELYEQYF.

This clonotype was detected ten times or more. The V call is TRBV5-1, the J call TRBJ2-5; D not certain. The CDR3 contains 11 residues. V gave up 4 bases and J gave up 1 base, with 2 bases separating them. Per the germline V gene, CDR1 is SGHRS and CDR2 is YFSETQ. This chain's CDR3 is CASSAQETQYF. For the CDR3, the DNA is TGCGCCAGCAGCGCCCAAGAGACCCAGTACTTC. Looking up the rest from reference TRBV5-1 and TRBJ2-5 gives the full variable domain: KAGVTQTPRYLIKTRGQQVTLSCSPISGHRSVSWYQQTPGQGLQFLFEYFSETQRNKGNFPGRFSGRQFSNSRSEMNVSTLELGDSALYLCASSAQETQYFGPGTRLLVL.

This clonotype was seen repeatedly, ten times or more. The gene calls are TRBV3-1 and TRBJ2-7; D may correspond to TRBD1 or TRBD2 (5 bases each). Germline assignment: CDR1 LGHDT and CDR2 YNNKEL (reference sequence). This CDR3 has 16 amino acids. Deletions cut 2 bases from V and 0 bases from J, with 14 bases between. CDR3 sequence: CASSQKRDRSSYEQYF. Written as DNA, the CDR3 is TGTGCCAGCAGCCAAAAAAGGGACCGTAGCTCCTACGAGCAGTACTTC.

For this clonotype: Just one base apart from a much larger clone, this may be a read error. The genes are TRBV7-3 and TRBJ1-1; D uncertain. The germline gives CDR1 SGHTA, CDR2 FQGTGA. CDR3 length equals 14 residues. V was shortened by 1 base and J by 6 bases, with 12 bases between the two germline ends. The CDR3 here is CASSLNGVRAEAFF. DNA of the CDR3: TGTGCCAGCAGCTTAAACGGGGTCCGGGCTGAAGCTTTCTTT.

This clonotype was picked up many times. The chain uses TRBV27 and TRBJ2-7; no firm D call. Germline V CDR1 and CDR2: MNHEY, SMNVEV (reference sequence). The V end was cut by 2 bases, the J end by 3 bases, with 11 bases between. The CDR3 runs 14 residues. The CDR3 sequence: CASSLRFLNYEQYF. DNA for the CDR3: TGTGCCAGCAGTTTACGGTTTCTTAACTACGAGCAGTACTTC.

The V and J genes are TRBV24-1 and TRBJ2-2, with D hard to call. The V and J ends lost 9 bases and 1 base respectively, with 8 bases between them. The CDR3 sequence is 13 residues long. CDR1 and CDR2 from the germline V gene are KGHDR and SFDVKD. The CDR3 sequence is CATFSGNTGELFF. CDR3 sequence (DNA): TGTGCCACCTTTTCGGGGAACACCGGGGAGCTGTTTTTT.

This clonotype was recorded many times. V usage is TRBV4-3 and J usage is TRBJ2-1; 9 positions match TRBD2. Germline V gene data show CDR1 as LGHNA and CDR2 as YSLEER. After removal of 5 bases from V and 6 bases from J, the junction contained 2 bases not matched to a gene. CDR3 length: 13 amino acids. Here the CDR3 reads CASSWTSVNEQFF. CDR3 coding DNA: TGCGCCAGCAGCTGGACTAGCGTCAATGAGCAGTTCTTC.

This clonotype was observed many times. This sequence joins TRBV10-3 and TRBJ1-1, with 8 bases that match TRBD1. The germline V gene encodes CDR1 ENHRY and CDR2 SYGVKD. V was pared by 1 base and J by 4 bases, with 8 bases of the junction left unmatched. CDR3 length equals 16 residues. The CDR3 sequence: CAISEWTGPQGTEAFF. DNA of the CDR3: TGTGCCATCAGTGAGTGGACAGGGCCCCAGGGCACTGAAGCTTTCTTT.

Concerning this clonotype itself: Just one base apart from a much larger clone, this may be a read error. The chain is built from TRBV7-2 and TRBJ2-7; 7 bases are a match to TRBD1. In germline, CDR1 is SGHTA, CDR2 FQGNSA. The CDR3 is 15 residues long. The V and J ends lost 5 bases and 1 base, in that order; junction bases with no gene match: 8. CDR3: CASSIEPGQSYEQYF. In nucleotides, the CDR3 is TGTGCCAGCAGCATCGAACCGGGACAGTCCTACGAGCAGTACTTC.

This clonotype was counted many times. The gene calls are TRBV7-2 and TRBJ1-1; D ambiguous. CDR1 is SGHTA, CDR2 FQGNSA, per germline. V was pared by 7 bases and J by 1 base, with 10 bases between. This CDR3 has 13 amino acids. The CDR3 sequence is CASNLSPNTEAFF. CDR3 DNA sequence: TGTGCCAGCAACTTGAGCCCGAACACTGAAGCTTTCTTT. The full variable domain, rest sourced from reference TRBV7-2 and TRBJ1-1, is GAGVSQSPSNKVTEKGKDVELRCDPISGHTALYWYRQSLGQGLEFLIYFQGNSAPDKSGLPSDRFSAERTGGSVSTLTIQRTQQEDSAVYLCASNLSPNTEAFFGQGTRLTVV.

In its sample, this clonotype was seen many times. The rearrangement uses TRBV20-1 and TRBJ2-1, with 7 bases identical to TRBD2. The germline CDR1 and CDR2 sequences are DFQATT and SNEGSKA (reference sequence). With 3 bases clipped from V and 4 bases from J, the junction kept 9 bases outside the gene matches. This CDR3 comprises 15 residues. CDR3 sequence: CSARSGGGRYNEQFF. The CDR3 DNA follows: TGCAGTGCTAGGTCCGGCGGCGGGAGATACAATGAGCAGTTCTTC.

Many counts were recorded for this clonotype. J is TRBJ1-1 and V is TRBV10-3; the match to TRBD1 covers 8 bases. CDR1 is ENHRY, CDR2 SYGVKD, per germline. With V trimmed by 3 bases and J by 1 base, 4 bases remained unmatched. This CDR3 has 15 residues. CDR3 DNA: TGTGCCATCAGTGATACGGGACAGGCGAACACTGAAGCTTTCTTT. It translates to CAISDTGQANTEAFF.

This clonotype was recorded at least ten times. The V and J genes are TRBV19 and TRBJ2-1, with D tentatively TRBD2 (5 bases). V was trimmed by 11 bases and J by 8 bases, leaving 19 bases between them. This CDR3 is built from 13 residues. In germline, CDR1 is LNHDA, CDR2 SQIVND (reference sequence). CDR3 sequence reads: CAVRAAASYEQFF. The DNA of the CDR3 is TGTGCCGTAAGGGCAGCGGCGAGCTATGAGCAGTTCTTC.

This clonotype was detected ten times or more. CDR3 loop: CSARPNYNEQFF. The CDR3, as DNA: TGCAGTGCTAGACCTAACTACAATGAGCAGTTCTTC. This rearrangement joins TRBV20-1 to TRBJ2-1; D is unresolved. The CDR3 is 12 residues long. V lost 2 bases, J lost 3 bases, and 5 bases lay in between. CDR1 DFQATT and CDR2 SNEGSKA come from the germline V gene (reference sequence).

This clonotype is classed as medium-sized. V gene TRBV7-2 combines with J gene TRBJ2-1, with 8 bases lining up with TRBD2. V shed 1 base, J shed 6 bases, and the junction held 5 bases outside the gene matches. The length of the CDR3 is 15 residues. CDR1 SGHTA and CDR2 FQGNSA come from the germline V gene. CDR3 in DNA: TGTGCCAGCAGCTTAGGGACTAGCCGATCCAATGAGCAGTTCTTC. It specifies CASSLGTSRSNEQFF.

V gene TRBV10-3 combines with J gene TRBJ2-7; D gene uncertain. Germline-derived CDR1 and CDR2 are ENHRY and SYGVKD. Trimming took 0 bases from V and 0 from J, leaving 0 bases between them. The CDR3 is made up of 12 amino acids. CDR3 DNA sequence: TGTGCCATCAGTGAGTCCTCCTACGAGCAGTACGTC. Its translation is CAISESSYEQYV.

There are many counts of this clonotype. The CDR3 region is CASSPFWGSGELFF. DNA for the CDR3: TGTGCCAGCAGCCCCTTCTGGGGTTCCGGGGAGCTGTTTTTT. The rearrangement joins TRBV14 to TRBJ2-2; no clear D. V dropped 4 bases and J dropped 6 bases, with 12 bases sitting between them. CDR1 and CDR2 (germline): SGHDN, FVKESK. The CDR3 has 14 residues. Variable domain in full (rest from reference TRBV14 and TRBJ2-2): EAGVTQFPSHSVIEKGQTVTLRCDPISGHDNLYWYRRVMGKEIKFLLHFVKESKQDESGMPNNRFLAERTGGTYSTLKVQPAELEDSGVYFCASSPFWGSGELFFGEGSRLTVL.

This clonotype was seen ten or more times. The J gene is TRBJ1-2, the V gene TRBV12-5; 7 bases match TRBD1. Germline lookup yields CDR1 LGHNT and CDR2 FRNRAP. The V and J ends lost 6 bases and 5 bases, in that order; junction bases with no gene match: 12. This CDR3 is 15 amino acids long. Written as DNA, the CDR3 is TGTGCTAGTGGAGCTCAGGACAGGTTAAATTATGGCTACACCTTC. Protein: CASGAQDRLNYGYTF.

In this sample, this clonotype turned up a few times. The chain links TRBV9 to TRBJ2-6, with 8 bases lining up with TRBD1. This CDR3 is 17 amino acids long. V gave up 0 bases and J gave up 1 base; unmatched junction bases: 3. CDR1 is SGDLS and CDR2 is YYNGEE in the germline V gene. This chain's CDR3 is CASSVGQGTSGANVLTF. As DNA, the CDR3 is TGTGCCAGCAGCGTAGGACAGGGGACTTCTGGGGCCAACGTCCTGACTTTC.

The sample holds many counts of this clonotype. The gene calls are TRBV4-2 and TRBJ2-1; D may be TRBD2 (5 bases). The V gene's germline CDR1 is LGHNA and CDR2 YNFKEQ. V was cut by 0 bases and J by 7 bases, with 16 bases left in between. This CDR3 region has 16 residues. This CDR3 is CASSQDLEGAANEQFF. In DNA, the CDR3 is TGTGCCAGCAGCCAAGATCTTGAGGGAGCAGCAAATGAGCAGTTCTTC.

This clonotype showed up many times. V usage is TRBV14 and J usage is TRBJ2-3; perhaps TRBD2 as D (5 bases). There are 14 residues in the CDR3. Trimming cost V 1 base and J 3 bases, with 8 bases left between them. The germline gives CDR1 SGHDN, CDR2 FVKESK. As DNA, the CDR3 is TGTGCCAGCAGCCAAGTTGGAGGTACAGATACGCAGTATTTT. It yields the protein CASSQVGGTDTQYF.